Below are 17 T cell receptor beta chains sequenced from a single sample in a study of tumor-infiltrating lymphocytes in primary liver carcinoma. Reverse transcription of roughly 0.45 ug total RNA with a constant-region primer produced TCR beta cDNA. TCR beta libraries came from three nested multiplex PCR rounds using slightly modified ARM-PCR. The first two PCR rounds used TRBV1-TRBV30 forward primers with a C-beta reverse primer, about 10 cycles each. Via MiXCR, TCRdb re-called the multiplex PCR reads, giving one row per CDR3 protein. The repertoire holds about 330,000 distinct CDR3 sequences, with roughly two thirds as singletons. RNA isolated from unsorted whole blood supplied the blood RNA, with germline DNA also extracted. The sample taken for sequencing was peripheral blood. These receptors came from a man aged 35-49 years with primary liver carcinoma and hepatitis B virus infection.

As regards this clonotype: The junction and the germline gene differ at one end; a read error may be behind it. This chain joins TRBV11-2 and TRBJ2-5; D gene ambiguous. This CDR3 comprises 15 residues. Germline CDR1 is SGHAT and CDR2 is FQNNGV. The CDR3 bases are TGTGCCAGTAGCTTACGCCCTAACTACCAAGAGAGCCAGTACTTC. This codes for CASSLRPNYQESQYF.

Turning to this clonotype: A junction boundary mismatches the germline segment, possibly from a read error. The chain employs TRBV11-2 and TRBJ2-7, with 14 bases aligning to TRBD2. CDR3 length: 20 amino acids. Germline-derived CDR1 and CDR2 are SGHAT and FQNNGV. The CDR3: CASSSRTSGRMRARSYEQNF. CDR3 DNA sequence: TGTGCCAGCAGCTCCAGGACTAGCGGGAGGATGCGAGCGAGATCCTACGAGCAGAATTTC.

This clonotype has more than one count but fewer than ten. Germline is not matched at one junction end, which may reflect a read error. The chain employs TRBV11-2 and TRBJ2-5; no definite D call. From germline, CDR1 is SGHAT and CDR2 FQNNGV. This CDR3 spans 12 amino acids. For the CDR3, the DNA is TGTACCAGCACCTTAGATTTAGAGACCCAGTACTTC. It yields the protein CTSTLDLETQYF.

In regard to this clonotype: The junction differs from germline at one of its ends, possibly a read error. The rearrangement links TRBV11-2 to TRBJ2-3, with a tentative D call TRBD2 (5 bases). The CDR3 is 15 amino acids. Per germline, CDR1 SGHAT and CDR2 FQNNGV. CDR3 protein: CANSLGSDRTDTRYF. CDR3 in DNA: TGTGCCAACAGCTTAGGTAGCGACCGCACAGATACGCGGTATTTT.

The chain carries TRBV6-2 or TRBV6-3 and TRBJ1-4; TRBD1 matches at 7 bases. The CDR3 length is 17 residues. V was pared by 9 bases and J by 8 bases, with 21 bases of the junction left unmatched. CDR1 MNHEY and CDR2 SVGEGT come from the germline V gene. CDR3 nucleotide sequence: TGTGCCAGAAGGGAATCACGCAACAGGGGATCTGGCGAAAAACTGTTTTTT. As protein: CARRESRNRGSGEKLFF.

This chain joins TRBV5-1 and TRBJ2-1, with TRBD2 matching over 9 bases. The germline V gene has CDR1 SGHRS and CDR2 YFSETQ. The CDR3 has 16 amino acids. Losses at the gene ends were 3 bases for V and 9 bases for J; bases not matched to a gene: 13. The CDR3 DNA reads as TGCGCCAGCAGCTCGGTAGCGGGAGACGGGGGCGGTGAGCAGTTCTTC. Its translation is CASSSVAGDGGGEQFF.

This clonotype was observed a single time. V is TRBV11-3 and J is TRBJ1-1; 8 bases map to TRBD1. V lost 5 bases and J lost 12; bases outside the gene matches: 11. The CDR3 is 13 amino acids. Germline V gene sequence: CDR1 SGHNT, CDR2 YENEEA. The CDR3 bases are TGTGCCAGCAGCGCAGACAGGGGCACCGAACCTTTCTTT. Residues: CASSADRGTEPFF.

The rearrangement joins TRBV5-5 to TRBJ1-2; D uncertain. Trimming stripped 1 base from V and 5 bases from J, with 12 bases between. Germline values: CDR1 SGHKS, CDR2 YYEKEE (reference sequence). The CDR3 has 14 residues. CDR3 loop: CASSLIGLSYGYTF. CDR3 nucleotides: TGTGCCAGCAGCTTGATCGGACTGTCATATGGCTACACCTTC.

With regard to this clonotype: Its ends do not fully match the called genes, so a read error is possible. This chain uses TRBV11-1 with TRBJ2-2; 11 bases map to TRBD2. Germline CDR1 and CDR2: SGHAT and FQDESV (reference sequence). There are 16 residues in the CDR3. In nucleotides, the CDR3 is TGTGCCAGCAGCTTCTCTACTAGCGGGAGCACCGGGGAGCTGCTTTTT. Its protein product is CASSFSTSGSTGELLF. The full variable domain, with the rest looked up from reference TRBV11-1 and TRBJ2-2, is EAEVAQSPRYKITEKSQAVAFWCDPISGHATLYWYRQILGQGPELLVQFQDESVVDDSQLPKDRFSAERLKGVDSTLKIQPAELGDSAMYLCASSFSTSGSTGELLFGEGSRLTVL.

This clonotype has just one count. The J gene is TRBJ1-3, the V gene TRBV11-2; tentative D call: TRBD1 (5 bases). The V gene's germline CDR1 is SGHAT and CDR2 FQNNGV. The CDR3 sequence is 17 residues long. V was cut by 5 bases and J by 8 bases, with 25 bases left in between. For the CDR3, the DNA is TGTGCCAGCAGCCTAACCTCCTCAGGGCGCGCTTTCCACACCATATATTTT. This gives the protein CASSLTSSGRAFHTIYF. Using reference TRBV11-2 and TRBJ1-3 for the parts outside the CDR3, the full variable domain is EAGVAQSPRYKIIEKRQSVAFWCNPISGHATLYWYQQILGQGPKLLIQFQNNGVVDDSQLPKDRFSAERLKGVDSTLKIQPAKLEDSAVYLCASSLTSSGRAFHTIYFGEGSWLTVV.

As regards this clonotype: This may arise from a read error, as a much more abundant clone is one base away. The genes are TRBV29-1 and TRBJ1-4; D remains ambiguous. This CDR3 comprises 12 residues. CDR1 and CDR2 from the germline V gene are SQVTM and ANQGSEA. CDR3 sequence: CSVEDLNEKLSF. DNA for the CDR3: TGCAGCGTTGAAGACCTTAATGAAAAACTGTCTTTT.

Turning to this clonotype: Being one base from a much bigger clone, this may be a read error. The V call is TRBV10-3, the J call TRBJ2-7; 8 positions agree with TRBD2. This CDR3 has 14 residues. Germline assignment: CDR1 ENHRY and CDR2 SYGVKD. CDR3: CDISERGLGYEQYF. The CDR3 DNA reads TGTGACATCAGTGAGCGGGGGCTGGGCTACGAGCAGTACTTC.

This clonotype was seen a handful of times. Given a much more abundant clone one base away, this may be a read error. The gene calls are TRBV6-1 and TRBJ2-7; 9 nucleotides match TRBD1. Per the germline V gene, CDR1 is MNHNS and CDR2 is SASEGT. This CDR3 is built from 15 residues. The CDR3 protein is CVSTETGTGIYEQYF. The CDR3 DNA sequence: TGTGTCAGCACCGAAACCGGGACAGGGATCTACGAGCAGTACTTC.

In regard to this clonotype: This clone may be a read error of a much larger clone one base away. This chain joins TRBV12-3 or TRBV12-4 and TRBJ2-7; D might be TRBD1 (6 bases). This CDR3 spans 13 amino acids. CDR3 DNA sequence: TGTACCAGCAGTCGACAGGCCTCCTACGAGCAGTACTTC. Its protein product is CTSSRQASYEQYF.

Comment on this clonotype: A read error may account for a junction end that differs from germline. The CDR3, as DNA: TGTGCCAGCAGGGACAGGGGTGACTATGGATACACCTTC. Protein: CASRDRGDYGYTF. The chain carries TRBV25-1 and TRBJ1-2, with 9 bases matching TRBD1. This CDR3 spans 13 amino acids. CDR1 MGHDK and CDR2 SYGVNS come from the germline V gene.

The chain combines TRBV28 with TRBJ2-3, with D perhaps matching TRBD1 (6 bases). The CDR3 extends over 13 amino acids. The V end was cut by 10 bases, the J end by 0 bases, with 11 bases between. Germline V lookup: CDR1 MDHEN, CDR2 SYDVKM. In nucleotides, the CDR3 is TGTGCCACCGAGACAGGAAGCACAGATACGCAGTATTTT. Translation gives CATETGSTDTQYF.

Comment on this clonotype: Germline is not matched at one junction end, which may reflect a read error. This sequence joins TRBV11-2 and TRBJ2-1, with TRBD2 matching over 11 bases. The CDR3 totals 15 residues. The V gene's germline CDR1 is SGHAT and CDR2 FQNNGV. CDR3 DNA sequence: TGTGCCAGCATAGTACTAGCGGGAGTTGGTAATGAGGAGTTCTTC. It translates to CASIVLAGVGNEEFF.